These 21 T cell receptor beta chains originate from one sample sequenced in a study of T cells after yellow fever vaccination. Each CDR3 protein gets one entry after TCRdb re-called the 5' RACE reads with MiXCR. The data hold hundreds of thousands of distinct CDR3 sequences, with 21% observed a single time. The sequenced sample was PBMCs, obtained roughly 20 days after the first yellow fever vaccination. The origin of the receptors is a man between 18 and 35 years old who received the YFV17D yellow fever vaccine.

The genes are TRBV5-1 and TRBJ2-3; TRBD2 matches at 9 bases. J gave up 1 base and V 4 bases, and 10 bases lay outside the gene matches. CDR3 length equals 17 residues. Germline loops: CDR1 SGHRS, CDR2 YFSETQ. In nucleotides, the CDR3 is TGCGCCAGCAGCCCCGAACTGGCTAGCGGGGGCACAGATACGCAGTATTTT. Its translation: CASSPELASGGTDTQYF.

The chain has TRBV30 and TRBJ1-3; D remains ambiguous. This CDR3 has 13 residues. The germline CDR1 and CDR2 sequences are GTSNPN and SVGIG (reference sequence). V was trimmed by 0 bases and J by 0 bases, leaving 3 bases between them. Here the CDR3 reads CAWSVNSGNTIYF. CDR3 coding DNA: TGTGCCTGGAGTGTAAACTCTGGAAACACCATATATTTT.

This clonotype was observed a few times. CDR3 nucleotide sequence: TGCGCCAGCAGCCAAGAGTATCGGGGAGATACGCAGTATTTT. It specifies CASSQEYRGDTQYF. This chain links TRBV4-3 with TRBJ2-3; D possibly corresponds to TRBD2 (5 bases). V lost 0 bases to trimming and J lost 5 bases, with 9 bases between them. Germline assignment: CDR1 LGHNA and CDR2 YSLEER. The CDR3 extends over 14 amino acids.

The chain uses TRBV5-1 and TRBJ2-3; TRBD2 aligns across 12 bases. V shed 3 bases, J shed 1 base, and the junction held 12 bases outside the gene matches. The germline gives CDR1 SGHRS, CDR2 YFSETQ. CDR3 length equals 19 residues. The CDR3 DNA reads as TGCGCCAGCAGCTCACCGCCGGGACTAGCGGGTTATGGCACAGATACGCAGTATTTT. This encodes CASSSPPGLAGYGTDTQYF.

CDR3 nucleotide sequence: TGTGCCAGCAGCTTCGCTAGCGTGGGGGACAATGAGCAGTTCTTC. It specifies CASSFASVGDNEQFF. The rearrangement uses TRBV7-2 and TRBJ2-1, with TRBD2 as a possible D gene (6 bases). The CDR3 is 15 amino acids. V gave up 3 bases and J gave up 5 bases, with 14 bases separating them. Germline CDR1 SGHTA, CDR2 FQGNSA.

This sequence joins TRBV5-5 and TRBJ2-3; D is uncertain. Germline CDR1 and CDR2: SGHKS and YYEKEE (reference sequence). V was clipped by 4 bases and J by 1 base, with 13 bases between them. This CDR3 is 15 amino acids long. The CDR3 loop reads CASSPGSVGTDTQYF. CDR3 nucleotide sequence: TGTGCCAGCAGCCCCGGTTCGGTTGGCACAGATACGCAGTATTTT.

The J gene is TRBJ2-1, the V gene TRBV25-1, with D perhaps matching TRBD2 (6 bases). This CDR3 has 12 residues. With 5 bases removed from V and 10 bases from J, the gap between germline ends came to 12 bases. Germline V lookup: CDR1 MGHDK, CDR2 SYGVNS. CDR3 bases: TGTGCCAGCAGTTGGCCGGGGGACGAGCAGTTCTTC. It is translated as CASSWPGDEQFF.

The chain carries TRBV7-2 and TRBJ2-5, with D perhaps matching TRBD1 (6 bases). Germline V gene sequence: CDR1 SGHTA, CDR2 FQGNSA. V was pared by 3 bases and J by 5 bases, with 10 bases between. The CDR3 is 13 residues long. DNA for the CDR3: TGTGCCAGCAGCTTTCAGGGGCTGGAGACCCAGTACTTC. Protein: CASSFQGLETQYF. The entire variable domain, with the rest obtained from reference TRBV7-2 and TRBJ2-5, is as follows: GAGVSQSPSNKVTEKGKDVELRCDPISGHTALYWYRQSLGQGLEFLIYFQGNSAPDKSGLPSDRFSAERTGGSVSTLTIQRTQQEDSAVYLCASSFQGLETQYFGPGTRLLVL.

V gene TRBV4-1 combines with J gene TRBJ1-1; D not resolved. V dropped 3 bases and J dropped 3 bases, with 14 bases sitting between them. The CDR3 consists of 15 residues. Germline CDR1 reads MGHRA; CDR2 reads YSYEKL. The CDR3 DNA sequence: TGCGCCAGCAGCCAGACGACGGGAGGGCACACTGAAGCTTTCTTT. Protein product: CASSQTTGGHTEAFF.

This clonotype has just a few counts. This rearrangement joins TRBV5-6 to TRBJ2-3; D is perhaps TRBD2 (5 bases). The CDR3 has 15 residues. The V and J ends lost 1 base and 0 bases respectively, with 9 bases between them. Germline V lookup: CDR1 SGHDT, CDR2 YYEEEE. The CDR3 is CASSLPGTSTDTQYF. The DNA for the CDR3 is TGTGCCAGCAGCTTGCCGGGAACTAGCACAGATACGCAGTATTTT. Based on the CDR3 plus reference TRBV5-6 and TRBJ2-3, the full variable domain is DAGVTQSPTHLIKTRGQQVTLRCSPKSGHDTVSWYQQALGQGPQFIFQYYEEEERQRGNFPDRFSGHQFPNYSSELNVNALLLGDSALYLCASSLPGTSTDTQYFGPGTRLTVL.

The genes are TRBV7-2 and TRBJ1-1; D remains unclear. The V gene lost 5 bases and the J gene lost 11 bases, with 18 bases spanning the gap. Germline assignment: CDR1 SGHTA and CDR2 FQGNSA. This CDR3 spans 13 amino acids. The CDR3 nucleotides read TGTGCCAGCAGCACCACTTATGGGCTTGCGGCTTTCTTT. Its translation is CASSTTYGLAAFF.

This chain connects TRBV5-1 to TRBJ1-1, with 8 bases identical to TRBD1. V lost 4 bases and J lost 0; bases outside the gene matches: 8. The CDR3 runs 16 residues. Germline V gene data show CDR1 as SGHRS and CDR2 as YFSETQ. The CDR3 here is CASSINRGEMNTEAFF. The CDR3, as DNA: TGCGCCAGCAGCATTAACAGGGGGGAGATGAACACTGAAGCTTTCTTT.

V usage is TRBV3-1 and J usage is TRBJ2-3, with D perhaps matching TRBD2 (6 bases). Trimming removed 6 bases at V and 0 bases at J, with 13 bases between. The length of the CDR3 is 15 residues. The germline gives CDR1 LGHDT, CDR2 YNNKEL (reference sequence). The CDR3, as DNA: TGTGCCAGCAGATCCCGGGACTCCAGCACAGATACGCAGTATTTT. Encoded protein: CASRSRDSSTDTQYF.

This clonotype was found many times. The chain is built from TRBV11-2 and TRBJ2-1; a possible D gene is TRBD2 (7 bases). Between the trimmed V and J ends, which lost 6 bases and 5 bases, there was a span of 20 bases. CDR3 size: 16 residues. Germline V gives CDR1 SGHAT, CDR2 FQNNGV. CDR3 region: CASSTPRGARNNEQFF. CDR3 bases: TGTGCCAGCAGTACCCCTCGGGGGGCCAGGAACAATGAGCAGTTCTTC.

This clonotype was observed a few times. This chain links TRBV11-2 with TRBJ2-5; 12 nucleotides match TRBD2. Germline V CDR1 and CDR2: SGHAT, FQNNGV. This CDR3 contains 15 residues. V lost 8 bases to trimming and J lost 3 bases; unmatched junction nucleotides: 7. DNA for the CDR3: TGTGCCAGCCTGCTAGCGGGGGGGTCTGAAGAGACCCAGTACTTC. Translating gives CASLLAGGSEETQYF.

The chain couples TRBV5-4 to TRBJ2-7; D might be TRBD2 (5 bases). CDR1 is SGHNT, CDR2 YYREEE, per germline (reference sequence). The CDR3 contains 12 residues. V was pared by 0 bases and J by 6 bases, with 7 bases between. The CDR3 spells CASSLGRGEQYV. The CDR3 nucleotides are TGTGCCAGCAGCTTGGGTCGGGGCGAGCAGTACGTC.

V gene TRBV6-5 combines with J gene TRBJ2-3; 8 bases match TRBD2. The CDR3 runs to 15 residues. From germline, CDR1 is MNHEY and CDR2 SVGAGI. Germline trimming cut 4 bases from V and 2 bases from J; bases unmatched to any gene: 5. The CDR3 region has the DNA TGTGCCAGCAGTTTAGCGGGGAGGTACACAGATACGCAGTATTTT. It specifies CASSLAGRYTDTQYF.

CDR3 region: CASSWDSNNYGYTF. The CDR3 DNA reads as TGTGCCAGTAGCTGGGACAGCAATAACTATGGCTACACCTTC. This rearrangement joins TRBV19 to TRBJ1-2, with 7 bases aligning to TRBD1. V lost 6 bases and J lost 1; bases outside the gene matches: 5. The CDR3 totals 14 residues. Germline V gene sequence: CDR1 LNHDA, CDR2 SQIVND (reference sequence).

The chain links TRBV6-1 to TRBJ2-3; TRBD1 matches 8 bases. Germline V gene data show CDR1 as MNHNS and CDR2 as SASEGT. Losses at the gene ends were 5 bases for V and 5 bases for J; bases not matched to a gene: 6. CDR3 length equals 14 residues. CDR3 in amino acids: CASSIDRGGDTQYF. The CDR3 nucleotides are TGTGCCAGCAGTATTGACAGGGGAGGAGATACGCAGTATTTT.

The rearrangement links TRBV12-5 to TRBJ2-2; D remains unclear. The germline V gene has CDR1 LGHNT and CDR2 FRNRAP. The CDR3 sequence is 13 residues long. Trimming shortened V by 4 bases and J by 7 bases, and 10 bases separated the two germline ends. Here the CDR3 reads CASGSQDIGELFF. The CDR3 DNA reads as TGTGCTAGTGGTTCCCAGGATATCGGGGAGCTGTTTTTT.

This chain connects TRBV5-1 to TRBJ2-4; possible D gene TRBD1, 5 bases. The CDR3 is made up of 15 amino acids. CDR1 is SGHRS, CDR2 YFSETQ, per germline. Trimming shortened V by 4 bases and J by 4 bases, and 15 bases separated the two germline ends. For the CDR3, the DNA is TGCGCCAGCAGCCCAGGGTTTTTTCGGAAAAACATTCAGTACTTC. Amino acid sequence: CASSPGFFRKNIQYF.